The T cell receptor beta chain under discussion was sequenced for a study of T cell repertoires in ileal Crohn's disease (dated by TCRdb to the late 2010s). Regarding the research as a whole: The median duration of disease was 7.5 to 9.5 years, and at the time of surgery around 36% of patients were active smokers. The TCR repertoire was analysed in about 60 patients with Crohn's disease drawn from a prospective multicentre cohort. A total of roughly 170 mucosal samples from approximately 60 patients were sequenced, collected from several sites on the surgical specimen and at postoperative endoscopy. Running in parallel with the study was a multicentre cohort set up to find predictors of early endoscopic recurrence following ileocolonic resection. A Rutgeerts score higher than i0 was the definition used for endoscopic postoperative recurrence. Neoterminal ileum biopsies obtained at postoperative colonoscopy were designated as M6 samples. Surgery was performed for a complication in all patients, with stricturing disease in about 61% and penetrating disease in 39%. Roughly half of the patients were given postoperative therapy, with some 17 on anti-TNF agents and 10 to 12 on thiopurines. Summary of the overall study and its limitations: Within the first year after surgery, the timing of postoperative endoscopy varied, and the median delay was 6.9 months. Mucosal CD4 and CD8 T cells were sorted and sequenced only in a subgroup of patients, the size of which was not stated. More high-frequency clones were carried by sorted CD8 T cells than by CD4 T cells, suggesting that mucosal expansions were mainly CD8. Compared with non-smokers, patients who were active smokers at surgery showed a significantly higher proportion of clonal expansions (approximately 26% vs 20%, p=0.02). Endoscopic recurrence was linked to a higher percentage of high-frequency clones at surgery, and recurrence occurred in every patient whose clonality exceeded 26.8% (18/57).

Worth noting for this clone: Its binding antigen is unknown. No quality values exist for individual bases; no much larger clone is one base distant.

The sample's time point label, decoded: neoterminal ileum biopsy at postoperative endoscopy, about 6 months after surgery. Adults with ileal or ileocolonic Crohn's disease for whom ileocolonic resection was indicated were considered eligible. Before DNA extraction, whole ileal mucosal biopsies were kept frozen at -80 degrees C. Genomic DNA was extracted from frozen whole biopsies using a TRizol-based method and was quantified with a NanoDrop 2000 spectrophotometer. For commercial TCRB immunosequencing, 400 to 550 nanograms of biopsy DNA were submitted for each sample. A two-step, amplification bias-controlled multiplex PCR was used by Adaptive Biotechnology to amplify CDR3 regions from genomic DNA. Primers for every V and J gene segment were used in the first PCR, and barcodes and Illumina adapters were added in the second PCR. An Illumina instrument was used to sequence the CDR3 libraries. In the authors' own workflow: The analysis drew on both the pipelines supplied by the vendor and custom analysis of the raw data in R/Bioconductor running R version 3.3.0. Clonality, ranging from 0 to 1, was calculated as the inverse of the normalised Shannon entropy of all productive clones. High-frequency clones were defined as the share of the repertoire taken up by the top 100 clones, keeping only clones that passed a 95% confidence test. The Simpson index measured repertoire diversity, and the Morisita-Horn index measured overlap between samples. TCRdb carries this immuneACCESS record with in-frame sequences only. Its versions omit some clonotypes, under half of them owing to an unresolved V gene in the studies checked, with the rest unexplained. V and J calls and clone size come straight from that table; D and trimming were deduced from the DNA. The sample includes about 4,500 clones, with roughly 80% observed a single time. The ten largest make up roughly 4% of the sample.

Its CDR3 holds 15 amino acids, cysteine through phenylalanine. Only CDR3 DNA remains: 45 bases, in frame from the first base. V is clipped by 6 bases and J by 3 bases, and the sequence between their germline boundaries is 18 bases long. CDR1 MNHNS and CDR2 SASEGT were looked up in the germline V gene. The sequenced sample consisted of ileal tissue. The origin of this receptor is an adult with Crohn's disease. This chain joins TRBV6-1 to TRBJ2-7; the D gene could be either TRBD1 or TRBD2, each agreeing at 6 bases. The DNA is as follows: TGTGCCAGCAGAGATTACAGGGAGGCACACTACGAGCAGTACTTC. Protein translation: CASRDYREAHYEQYF.